These 29 T cell receptor beta chains originate from one sample sequenced in a study of T cells expressing NK-cell markers. After re-calling the 5' RACE reads, TCRdb lists one entry per CDR3 protein, DNA absent. Here the sample table reports about 370,000 distinct CDR3 sequences. Sequencing was carried out using blood T cells: a sorted CD56 or NKG2C T cell subset, CD4+ or CD8+ T cells, or bulk PBMC T cells (not recorded which). These receptors all come from a woman in her forties or fifties in good health.

The chain has TRBV12-3 or TRBV12-4 and TRBJ2-5; with no DNA, the TCRdb D assignment of TRBD1 cannot be verified. The CDR3 spans 15 residues. CDR3 in amino acids: CASSPNTGGAKTQYF.

The rearrangement links TRBV25-1 to TRBJ2-1; TCRdb lists TRBD1, though no DNA is available to test this call. CDR1 MGHDK and CDR2 SYGVNS come from the germline V gene. The CDR3 runs 15 residues. The chain's CDR3 is CASSGWGQGNNEQFF.

The chain employs TRBV10-3 and TRBJ1-1; there is no DNA to check the TCRdb D call of TRBD1. Germline V gene lookup returns CDR1 ENHRY and CDR2 SYGVKD. This CDR3 contains 15 residues. CDR3: CAIRKDREFNTEAFF.

The gene calls are TRBV5-6 and TRBJ2-7. This CDR3 comprises 14 residues. Germline V gene sequence: CDR1 SGHDT, CDR2 YYEEEE. The CDR3 sequence is CASSLWRDLYEQYF.

This chain joins TRBV5-1 and TRBJ2-1; TCRdb indicates TRBD2, and absent DNA this call remains unverified. Looked up from germline, CDR1 is SGHRS and CDR2 is YFSETQ. The CDR3 totals 16 residues. The CDR3 here is CASSWLGSGSLGEQFF. Drawing the rest from reference TRBV5-1 and TRBJ2-1, the complete variable domain is KAGVTQTPRYLIKTRGQQVTLSCSPISGHRSVSWYQQTPGQGLQFLFEYFSETQRNKGNFPGRFSGRQFSNSRSEMNVSTLELGDSALYLCASSWLGSGSLGEQFFGPGTRLTVL.

The chain employs TRBV3-1 and TRBJ2-5; TCRdb calls TRBD2, which cannot be checked without DNA. The CDR3 has 13 residues. Germline V gene sequence: CDR1 LGHDT, CDR2 YNNKEL (reference sequence). CDR3 region: CASSIGEGETQYF.

This chain uses TRBV2 with TRBJ1-4. The germline V gene encodes CDR1 SNHLY and CDR2 FYNNEI. The CDR3 length is 15 residues. The CDR3 loop is CASSDSGSLNEKLFF.

The gene calls are TRBV30 and TRBJ2-5; lacking DNA, the TRBD1 call made by TCRdb goes unchecked. Germline CDR1 GTSNPN, CDR2 SVGIG (reference sequence). The CDR3 consists of 14 residues. The CDR3 protein is CAWSTGPGKETQYF.

This chain uses TRBV20-1 with TRBJ2-1. The CDR3 length is 15 residues. CDR1 is DFQATT and CDR2 is SNEGSKA in the germline V gene (reference sequence). The CDR3 sequence: CSASVRGRTYNEQFF.

The CDR3 is CSVKVLPGPYGYTF. The chain recombines TRBV29-1 with TRBJ1-2. From germline, CDR1 is SQVTM and CDR2 ANQGSEA. CDR3 length: 14 residues.

J is TRBJ1-2 and V is TRBV5-5; TCRdb's D call of TRBD1 is untestable without DNA. This CDR3 comprises 15 residues. The germline gives CDR1 SGHKS, CDR2 YYEKEE (reference sequence). The CDR3 is CASSHPRQGGYGYTF.

V gene TRBV19 combines with J gene TRBJ2-4; the D gene TCRdb calls, TRBD1, cannot be checked with no DNA. The germline V gene encodes CDR1 LNHDA and CDR2 SQIVND (reference sequence). The CDR3 consists of 13 residues. CDR3: CATQQGAKNIQYF.

V and J are TRBV19 and TRBJ2-6; the D call of TRBD1 rests on TCRdb alone, since no DNA is present to check it. CDR3 length: 20 amino acids. CDR1 LNHDA and CDR2 SQIVND come from the germline V gene (reference sequence). The CDR3 region is CASSIGQGRRLRGGANVLTF.

The chain couples TRBV24-1 to TRBJ2-1; there is no DNA to check the TCRdb D call of TRBD1. This CDR3 has 16 amino acids. The germline CDR1 and CDR2 sequences are KGHDR and SFDVKD. This CDR3 is CATSDWGGTGNNEQFF.

The chain couples TRBV30 to TRBJ1-3; TCRdb designates TRBD1, a call that cannot be tested without DNA. The germline CDR1 and CDR2 sequences are GTSNPN and SVGIG (reference sequence). The CDR3 runs to 12 residues. CDR3 sequence reads: CAWTGAGNTIYF.

This chain links TRBV11-2 with TRBJ1-2. CDR3 length: 14 residues. In germline, CDR1 is SGHAT, CDR2 FQNNGV. This CDR3 is CASSFGDINYGYTF.

The chain carries TRBV20-1 and TRBJ2-3; lacking DNA, the TRBD2 call made by TCRdb goes unchecked. The CDR3 totals 14 residues. Germline V gives CDR1 DFQATT, CDR2 SNEGSKA (reference sequence). The CDR3 loop reads CSAGSSGATDTQYF.

This chain uses TRBV2 with TRBJ2-2. The CDR3 runs to 15 residues. Germline V gene sequence: CDR1 SNHLY, CDR2 FYNNEI. The CDR3 region is CASKLSLTNTGELFF.

The chain has TRBV20-1 and TRBJ2-7; without DNA, the TCRdb call of TRBD1 cannot be checked. The germline V gene encodes CDR1 DFQATT and CDR2 SNEGSKA (reference sequence). The CDR3 runs 15 residues. CDR3 loop: CSARESRWGSYEQYF.

This chain connects TRBV5-1 to TRBJ2-6; the TCRdb D gene call, TRBD1, has no DNA to confirm it. CDR1 SGHRS and CDR2 YFSETQ come from the germline V gene. The CDR3 loop spans 18 amino acids. The CDR3 region is CASSPPVGGGYGANVLTF.

The CDR3 region is CASSPNTGELFF. The chain couples TRBV5-1 to TRBJ2-2. The CDR3 is made up of 12 amino acids. Germline V gives CDR1 SGHRS, CDR2 YFSETQ.

The rearrangement uses TRBV5-4 and TRBJ2-1; no DNA is available, so the TRBD1 call from TCRdb remains unchecked. Germline CDR1 reads SGHNT; CDR2 reads YYREEE (reference sequence). The CDR3 totals 14 residues. CDR3 in amino acids: CASSWNGAYNEQFF.

The CDR3 sequence: CASSLTNGEQYF. The chain links TRBV5-1 to TRBJ2-7. The CDR3 totals 12 residues. Germline assignment: CDR1 SGHRS and CDR2 YFSETQ.

The chain recombines TRBV11-2 with TRBJ2-1. Per germline, CDR1 SGHAT and CDR2 FQNNGV. The CDR3 is made up of 15 amino acids. The chain's CDR3 is CASSSGTSYYNEQFF.

The V gene is TRBV20-1, the J gene TRBJ2-2. Germline V CDR1 and CDR2: DFQATT, SNEGSKA (reference sequence). The CDR3 sequence is 11 residues long. The CDR3 sequence: CSARVREELFF.

V is TRBV28 and J is TRBJ1-5; TCRdb names TRBD1, which stays unverified in the absence of DNA. The CDR3 has 19 amino acids. From germline, CDR1 is MDHEN and CDR2 SYDVKM. The CDR3 is CASSPRGAGTGVRDQPQHF.

CDR3 in amino acids: CASSPFMGGTEAFF. The chain has TRBV12-3 or TRBV12-4 and TRBJ1-1. This CDR3 is built from 14 residues.

The CDR3 reads CASSLRSTGNNEQFF. The chain combines TRBV11-3 with TRBJ2-1; the TRBD1 assignment by TCRdb is unverifiable without DNA. This CDR3 contains 15 residues. Germline V gives CDR1 SGHNT, CDR2 YENEEA.

Here the CDR3 reads CASRIIGGTQYF. The chain couples TRBV12-3 or TRBV12-4 to TRBJ2-3; TCRdb returns TRBD1, unconfirmable since there is no DNA. The CDR3 totals 12 residues.